This note documents a single T cell receptor beta chain sequence. The CDR3 has 15 amino acids. Profiled with immunoSEQ multiplex PCR; TCRdb holds only in-frame clones, not every one. The table lists fewer than 300,000 clones, 65% to 90% of them singletons, with 13% in the top ten. The entry originates in a study of blood T cell repertoires in COVID-19. About the study: Samples of COVID-19 (acute and convalescent) were obtained from the United States, Italy and Spain. The analysed material was cDNA or gDNA that came from T cells, B-cell-depleted T cells, or PBMCs.

The clonotype was recovered from a human donor in a cohort sampled during active COVID-19. What was sequenced was peripheral blood. The genes are TRBV1 and TRBJ2-3; the D call TRBD2 from the table was never checked on the DNA. TRBV1 is noted as a pseudogene. CDR3 in DNA: TGCACCAGTGCGGGACTAGCGTCTAGCACAGATACGCAGTATTTT. It translates to CTSAGLASSTDTQYF.